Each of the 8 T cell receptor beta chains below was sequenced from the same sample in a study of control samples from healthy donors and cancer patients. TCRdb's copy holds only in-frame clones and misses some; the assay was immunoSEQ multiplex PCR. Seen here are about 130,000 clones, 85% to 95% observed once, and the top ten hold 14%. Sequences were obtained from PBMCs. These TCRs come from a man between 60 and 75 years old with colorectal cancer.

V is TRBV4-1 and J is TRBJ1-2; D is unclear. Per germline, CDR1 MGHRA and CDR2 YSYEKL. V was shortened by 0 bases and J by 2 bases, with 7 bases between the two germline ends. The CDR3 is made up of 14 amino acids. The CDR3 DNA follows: TGCGCCAGCAGCCAAGATCGAGCGAACTATGGCTACACCTTC. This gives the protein CASSQDRANYGYTF.

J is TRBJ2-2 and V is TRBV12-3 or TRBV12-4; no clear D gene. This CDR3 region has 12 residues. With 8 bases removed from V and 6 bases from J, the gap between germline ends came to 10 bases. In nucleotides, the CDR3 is TGTGCCAGCTCTGACTCCTCCGGGGAGCTGTTTTTT. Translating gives CASSDSSGELFF.

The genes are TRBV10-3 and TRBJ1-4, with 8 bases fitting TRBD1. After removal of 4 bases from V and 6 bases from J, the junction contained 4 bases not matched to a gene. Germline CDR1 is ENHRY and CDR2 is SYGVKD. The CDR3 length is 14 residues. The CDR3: CAISAGQEYEKLFF. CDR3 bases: TGTGCCATCAGTGCGGGACAGGAATATGAAAAACTGTTTTTT.

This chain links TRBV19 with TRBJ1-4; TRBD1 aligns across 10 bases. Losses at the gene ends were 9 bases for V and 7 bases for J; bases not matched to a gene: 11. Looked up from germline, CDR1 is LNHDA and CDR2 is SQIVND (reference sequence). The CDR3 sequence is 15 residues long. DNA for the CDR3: TGTGCCAGCTCCTCGGGACAGGGGTGGGGTGAAAAACTGTTTTTT. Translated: CASSSGQGWGEKLFF.

CDR3 loop: CSVEGEGPNSPLHF. Here the CDR3 DNA reads TGCAGCGTTGAAGGGGAGGGGCCCAATTCACCCCTCCACTTT. This chain joins TRBV29-1 and TRBJ1-6; a possible D gene is TRBD1 (5 bases). In germline, CDR1 is SQVTM, CDR2 ANQGSEA. V was shortened by 1 base and J by 7 bases, with 11 bases between the two germline ends. The CDR3 is made up of 14 amino acids. The full variable domain, with the rest looked up from reference TRBV29-1 and TRBJ1-6, is SAVISQKPSRDICQRGTSLTIQCQVDSQVTMMFWYRQQPGQSLTLIATANQGSEATYESGFVIDKFPISRPNLTFSTLTVSNMSPEDSSIYLCSVEGEGPNSPLHFGNGTRLTVT.

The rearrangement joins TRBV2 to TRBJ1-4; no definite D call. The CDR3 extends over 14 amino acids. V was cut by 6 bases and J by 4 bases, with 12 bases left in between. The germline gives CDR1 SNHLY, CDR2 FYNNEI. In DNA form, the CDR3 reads TGTGCCAGCAGGGTGACTGTGCTTAATGAAAAACTGTTTTTT. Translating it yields CASRVTVLNEKLFF.

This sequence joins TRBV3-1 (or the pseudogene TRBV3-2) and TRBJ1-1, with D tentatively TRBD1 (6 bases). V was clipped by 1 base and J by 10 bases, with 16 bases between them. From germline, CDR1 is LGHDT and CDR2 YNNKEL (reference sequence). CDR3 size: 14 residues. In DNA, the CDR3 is TGTGCCAGCAGCCAAGTGGGGACAACACTGGGAGCTTTCTTT. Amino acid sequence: CASSQVGTTLGAFF.

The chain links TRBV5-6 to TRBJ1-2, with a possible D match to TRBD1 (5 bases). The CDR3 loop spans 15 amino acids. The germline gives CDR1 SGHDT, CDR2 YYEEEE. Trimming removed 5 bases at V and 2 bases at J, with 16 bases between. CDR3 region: CASRKSGTSNYGYTF. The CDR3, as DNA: TGTGCCAGCAGGAAATCGGGGACGTCGAACTATGGCTACACCTTC. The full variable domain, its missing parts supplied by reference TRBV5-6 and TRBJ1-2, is DAGVTQSPTHLIKTRGQQVTLRCSPKSGHDTVSWYQQALGQGPQFIFQYYEEEERQRGNFPDRFSGHQFPNYSSELNVNALLLGDSALYLCASRKSGTSNYGYTFGSGTRLTVV.